Sequencing of this T cell receptor (beta chain) was carried out in a study of blood T cell repertoires in COVID-19. Enrolled through a virtual design, the participants were between roughly 18 and 89 years of age and came from 24 US areas. Profiled with immunoSEQ multiplex PCR; TCRdb holds only in-frame clones, not every one. Counted here are roughly 200,000 clones, 86% occurring once; the ten biggest clones make up about 6%. Looked up from germline, CDR1 is SNHLY and CDR2 is FYNNEI. V was pared by 4 bases and J by 7 bases, with 14 bases between. The CDR3 length is 14 residues. This TCR was sampled from a man aged 40-49 years with acute COVID-19. The rearrangement uses TRBV2 and TRBJ1-5; the D is unclear. The specimen was PBMCs or T cells enriched from blood (not recorded which). The CDR3 is CASSVEGFRQPQHF. In nucleotides, the CDR3 is TGTGCCAGCAGTGTAGAGGGTTTCCGACAGCCCCAGCATTTT.